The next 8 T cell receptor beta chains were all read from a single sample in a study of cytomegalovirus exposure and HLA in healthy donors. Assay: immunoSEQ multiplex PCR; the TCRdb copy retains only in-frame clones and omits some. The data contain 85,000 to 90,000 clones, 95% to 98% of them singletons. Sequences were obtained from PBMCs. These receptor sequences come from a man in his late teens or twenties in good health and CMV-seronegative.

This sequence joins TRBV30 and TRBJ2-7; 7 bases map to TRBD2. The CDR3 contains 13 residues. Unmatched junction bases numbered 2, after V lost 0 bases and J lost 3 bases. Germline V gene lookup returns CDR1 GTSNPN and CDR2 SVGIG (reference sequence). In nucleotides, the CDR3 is TGTGCCTGGAGTGTGACTAGCAGCTACGAGCAGTACGTC. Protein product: CAWSVTSSYEQYV.

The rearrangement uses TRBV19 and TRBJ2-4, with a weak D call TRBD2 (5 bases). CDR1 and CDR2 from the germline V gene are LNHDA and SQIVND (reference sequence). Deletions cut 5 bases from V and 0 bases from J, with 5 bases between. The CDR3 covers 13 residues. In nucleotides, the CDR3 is TGTGCCAGTAGTGGACTAGCCAAAAACATTCAGTACTTC. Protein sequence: CASSGLAKNIQYF.

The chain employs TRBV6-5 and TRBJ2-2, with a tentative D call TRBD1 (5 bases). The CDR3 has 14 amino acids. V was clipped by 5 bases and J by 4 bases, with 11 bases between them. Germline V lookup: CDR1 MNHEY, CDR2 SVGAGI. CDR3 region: CASSPGKSTGELFF. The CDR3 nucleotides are TGTGCCAGCAGTCCAGGGAAGTCCACCGGGGAGCTGTTTTTT.

CDR3 nucleotide sequence: TGTGCCAGCAGCCCTGCGGACAGGGGGAACACTGAAGCTTTCTTT. Translating it yields CASSPADRGNTEAFF. The gene calls are TRBV13 and TRBJ1-1; 9 nucleotides agree with TRBD1. Germline assignment: CDR1 PRHDT and CDR2 FYEKMQ (reference sequence). This CDR3 contains 15 residues. The ends lost 5 bases at V and 1 base at J; junction bases unmatched: 5. The full variable domain, in which reference TRBV13 and TRBJ1-1 provide the parts outside the CDR3, is AAGVIQSPRHLIKEKRETATLKCYPIPRHDTVYWYQQGPGQDPQFLISFYEKMQSDKGSIPDRFSAQQFSDYHSELNMSSLELGDSALYFCASSPADRGNTEAFFGQGTRLTVV.

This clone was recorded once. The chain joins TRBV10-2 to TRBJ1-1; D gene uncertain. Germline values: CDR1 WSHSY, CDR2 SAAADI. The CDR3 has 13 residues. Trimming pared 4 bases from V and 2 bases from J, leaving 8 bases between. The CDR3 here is CASSVQENTEAFF. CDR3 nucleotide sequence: TGCGCCAGCAGTGTCCAGGAAAACACTGAAGCTTTCTTT.

CDR3 residues: CAWRGLAGVTDTQYF. The CDR3 coding sequence is TGTGCCTGGAGGGGACTAGCGGGGGTCACAGATACGCAGTATTTT. The rearrangement links TRBV30 to TRBJ2-3; 14 bases match TRBD2. The CDR3 contains 15 residues. Trimming removed 3 bases from V and 2 bases from J; junction bases left unmatched: 1. Per the germline V gene, CDR1 is GTSNPN and CDR2 is SVGIG (reference sequence).

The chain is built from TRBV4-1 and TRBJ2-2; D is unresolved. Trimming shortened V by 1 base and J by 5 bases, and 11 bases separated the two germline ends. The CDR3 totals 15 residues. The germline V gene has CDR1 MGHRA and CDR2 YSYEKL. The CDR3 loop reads CASSQVMGMTGELFF. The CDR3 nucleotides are TGCGCCAGCAGCCAAGTCATGGGCATGACCGGGGAGCTGTTTTTT.

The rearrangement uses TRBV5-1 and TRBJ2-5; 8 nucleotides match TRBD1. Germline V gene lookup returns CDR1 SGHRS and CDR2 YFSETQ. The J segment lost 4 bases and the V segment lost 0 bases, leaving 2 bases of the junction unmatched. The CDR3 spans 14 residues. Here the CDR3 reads CASSLGTGSETQYF. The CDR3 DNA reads TGCGCCAGCAGCTTGGGGACAGGGTCAGAGACCCAGTACTTC.